These 27 T cell receptor beta chains were sequenced from one sample in a study of circulating CD8 cells and anti-PD-1 response in melanoma (dated by TCRdb to the early 2020s). Four subsets defined by PD-1 and/or TIGIT were sorted from live CD3+CD8+TCRalphabeta+ cells on a BD FACSAria II cell sorter. Data came from a NextSeq 500. The QIAseq Immune Repertoire RNA Library Kit, Human TCR Panel was used to prepare TCR libraries from around 15 ng of total RNA. Using fastp trimming at Q25 and MiXCR clonotype assembly, TCRdb reanalyzed the public sequencing data and kept in-frame beta chains. Every distinct CDR3 protein forms one entry, paired with its most common genes and DNA. The sample includes 480 or so distinct CDR3 sequences, with less than 11% observed a single time. The top ten constitute 55% to 70% of the sample. Sequencing used CD8+ T cells from PBMCs, obtained at baseline or after one month of anti-PD-1 therapy (not recorded which). The receptors come from a human donor with melanoma.

This clonotype is judged medium-sized. This chain connects TRBV12-3 or TRBV12-4 to TRBJ2-2; 7 bases match TRBD2. The junction had 1 base not matched to a gene; V was cut back by 2 bases and J by 4 bases. The CDR3 runs 14 residues. CDR3 nucleotide sequence: TGTGCCAGCAGTTTAAGGACTAGCACCGGGGAGCTGTTTTTT. Encoded protein: CASSLRTSTGELFF.

CDR3 sequence reads: CASSQQGIPYEQYF. The CDR3 DNA follows: TGTGCCAGTAGTCAACAGGGTATCCCCTACGAGCAGTACTTC. The chain links TRBV19 to TRBJ2-7; perhaps TRBD1 as D (6 bases). Germline CDR1 and CDR2: LNHDA and SQIVND (reference sequence). V was pared by 5 bases and J by 2 bases, with 13 bases between. The CDR3 spans 14 residues. The full variable domain, completed using reference TRBV19 and TRBJ2-7, is DGGITQSPKYLFRKEGQNVTLSCEQNLNHDAMYWYRQDPGQGLRLIYYSQIVNDFQKGDIAEGYSVSREKKESFPLTVTSAQKNPTAFYLCASSQQGIPYEQYFGPGTRLTVT.

Relative to its sample, this clonotype is medium-sized (0.01 to 0.1%). The V gene is TRBV9, the J gene TRBJ2-2; D call uncertain. V was shortened by 0 bases and J by 2 bases, with 5 bases between the two germline ends. The CDR3 spans 14 residues. CDR1 and CDR2 (germline): SGDLS, YYNGEE. The CDR3 loop reads CASSVVTNTGELFF. The CDR3 DNA reads as TGTGCCAGCAGCGTAGTCACAAACACCGGGGAGCTGTTTTTT.

The chain uses TRBV27 and TRBJ1-2; D ambiguous. V lost 6 bases and J 6 bases, leaving 14 bases between the germline ends. Germline V gene data show CDR1 as MNHEY and CDR2 as SMNVEV (reference sequence). This CDR3 is 13 amino acids long. CDR3 region: CASRYAGIDGYTF. The CDR3 DNA follows: TGTGCCAGCAGATACGCCGGAATCGATGGCTACACCTTC.

This clonotype was detected only a few times. The chain has TRBV14 and TRBJ1-6; 10 nucleotides align to TRBD1. This CDR3 has 16 amino acids. Germline V gene data show CDR1 as SGHDN and CDR2 as FVKESK. V trimming: 3 bases; J trimming: 4 bases; junction bases outside the gene matches: 3. The CDR3: CASSQGQGFYNSPLHF. The CDR3 bases are TGTGCCAGCAGCCAGGGACAGGGGTTTTATAATTCACCCCTCCACTTT.

By share, this clonotype counts as medium-sized. The rearrangement uses TRBV20-1 and TRBJ2-1; the match to TRBD2 covers 7 bases. The CDR3 covers 13 residues. Germline-derived CDR1 and CDR2 are DFQATT and SNEGSKA (reference sequence). The CDR3 is CSASLGGTNEQFF. CDR3 nucleotides: TGCAGCGCCAGTCTCGGGGGGACCAATGAGCAGTTCTTC.

By sample fraction, this clonotype is medium-sized. The rearrangement links TRBV27 to TRBJ2-2; 8 bases are a match to TRBD2. Trimming cost V 5 bases and J 4 bases; bases outside gene matches: 6. Per the germline V gene, CDR1 is MNHEY and CDR2 is SMNVEV (reference sequence). CDR3 length equals 15 residues. CDR3 DNA: TGTGCCAGCAGTGACAGCGCGGGGGGCACCGGGGAGCTGTTTTTT. This sequence encodes CASSDSAGGTGELFF.

This clonotype ranks as medium-sized (0.01 to 0.1%). The chain employs TRBV29-1 and TRBJ1-2, with a weak D call TRBD1 (6 bases). CDR1 and CDR2 from the germline V gene are SQVTM and ANQGSEA. Trimming pared 6 bases from V and 2 bases from J, leaving 10 bases between. The CDR3 is 12 amino acids. The CDR3 DNA is TGCAGCGTCCTACAGGGAAACTATGGCTACACCTTC. This translates into CSVLQGNYGYTF.

Concerning this clonotype: A much larger clone lies a single base off, so this may be a read error. The CDR3 does not end in the conserved phenylalanine or tryptophan, so this is likely a read error. The chain uses TRBV19 and TRBJ1-1; 11 bases agree with TRBD1. Trimming cost V 4 bases and J 4 bases; bases outside gene matches: 2. This CDR3 has 14 amino acids. Germline V gene sequence: CDR1 LNHDA, CDR2 SQIVND (reference sequence). CDR3 bases: TGTGCCAGTAGTACCGGGACAGGGGGCACTGAAGCTTTCCTT. Its translation: CASSTGTGGTEAFL.

This clonotype is categorized as large. V is TRBV19 and J is TRBJ2-3; 10 positions agree with TRBD2. The CDR3 sequence is 14 residues long. From germline, CDR1 is LNHDA and CDR2 SQIVND (reference sequence). Unmatched junction bases numbered 6, after V lost 8 bases and J lost 4 bases. The CDR3 sequence: CASSLAGAADTQYF. The CDR3 bases are TGTGCCAGTTCGCTAGCGGGGGCCGCAGATACGCAGTATTTT.

This clonotype is medium-sized within its sample. The rearrangement uses TRBV7-9 and TRBJ1-2, with D perhaps TRBD1 (5 bases). The germline CDR1 and CDR2 sequences are SEHNR and FQNEAQ (reference sequence). The V end lost 2 bases, the J end lost 2 bases, and 12 bases lay between the germline ends. This CDR3 is 15 amino acids long. The CDR3 DNA reads as TGTGCCAGCAGCTTACTCGGGACGGGGAACTATGGCTACACCTTC. Translated, it gives CASSLLGTGNYGYTF.

This clonotype is medium-sized. The genes are TRBV20-1 and TRBJ2-7; 9 nucleotides agree with TRBD1. V lost 0 bases and J lost 5; bases outside the gene matches: 5. The CDR3 totals 14 residues. Germline V lookup: CDR1 DFQATT, CDR2 SNEGSKA (reference sequence). CDR3 sequence: CSARDKTGGHEQYF. The CDR3 region has the DNA TGCAGTGCTAGAGATAAAACAGGGGGCCACGAGCAGTACTTC.

By frequency in the sample, this clonotype is large. The CDR3, as DNA: TGTGCCAGTAGTTTTGTGGCCTCCCGAGATACGCAGTATTTT. This sequence encodes CASSFVASRDTQYF. This chain connects TRBV19 to TRBJ2-3; D is unresolved. CDR3 size: 14 residues. In germline, CDR1 is LNHDA, CDR2 SQIVND (reference sequence). With 5 bases removed from V and 5 bases from J, the gap between germline ends came to 14 bases. The entire variable domain, with the rest obtained from reference TRBV19 and TRBJ2-3, is as follows: DGGITQSPKYLFRKEGQNVTLSCEQNLNHDAMYWYRQDPGQGLRLIYYSQIVNDFQKGDIAEGYSVSREKKESFPLTVTSAQKNPTAFYLCASSFVASRDTQYFGPGTRLTVL.

Sample share makes this clonotype medium-sized. V is TRBV29-1 and J is TRBJ1-2, with D possibly TRBD1 on 5 matching bases. Germline lookup yields CDR1 SQVTM and CDR2 ANQGSEA. V was shortened by 5 bases and J by 4 bases, with 14 bases between the two germline ends. The CDR3 is 13 residues long. The CDR3 DNA is TGCAGCGTTTTTGCGGGGACCTCCTATGGCTACACCTTC. It yields the protein CSVFAGTSYGYTF.

Concerning this clonotype itself: One junction end does not reproduce the germline sequence, and a read error may be involved. This chain connects TRBV14 to TRBJ2-1; TRBD2 aligns across 11 bases. In germline, CDR1 is SGHDN, CDR2 FVKESK. The CDR3 is 19 residues long. CDR3 loop: CAGSQELAGALGIYSEQFF. CDR3 coding DNA: TGTGCCGGCAGCCAAGAACTAGCGGGAGCCCTCGGAATCTACAGTGAGCAGTTCTTC.

This clonotype ranks as large (0.1 to 1%). The chain recombines TRBV7-2 with TRBJ2-7; D is uncertain. CDR1 SGHTA and CDR2 FQGNSA come from the germline V gene. CDR3 length equals 14 residues. V lost 4 bases and J 4 bases, leaving 14 bases between the germline ends. DNA for the CDR3: TGTGCCAGCAGCTCCGGACCAAAAATTTACGAGCAGTACTTC. Residues: CASSSGPKIYEQYF. Complete variable domain (other parts from reference TRBV7-2 and TRBJ2-7): GAGVSQSPSNKVTEKGKDVELRCDPISGHTALYWYRQSLGQGLEFLIYFQGNSAPDKSGLPSDRFSAERTGGSVSTLTIQRTQQEDSAVYLCASSSGPKIYEQYFGPGTRLTVT.

This clonotype is large. The rearrangement uses TRBV2 and TRBJ2-7, with TRBD1 matching over 8 bases. Unmatched junction bases numbered 14, after V lost 11 bases and J lost 5 bases. The CDR3 is 14 residues long. CDR1 is SNHLY, CDR2 FYNNEI, per germline. The CDR3 reads CAFQTGGLFDEQYF. CDR3 coding DNA: TGTGCCTTTCAAACAGGGGGTCTATTTGACGAGCAGTACTTC.

This clonotype rates as medium-sized. The chain uses TRBV20-1 and TRBJ1-2; D gene uncertain. The germline V and J ends were trimmed by 0 bases and 6 bases, with 14 bases remaining between them. The CDR3 is 14 residues long. Germline CDR1 is DFQATT and CDR2 is SNEGSKA (reference sequence). The CDR3 spells CSARDEPPGDGYTF. CDR3 nucleotide sequence: TGCAGTGCTAGAGATGAGCCCCCAGGCGATGGCTACACCTTC.

This clonotype occurred a few times. V and J are TRBV20-1 and TRBJ2-5; TRBD1 agrees at 9 bases. Germline V gene lookup returns CDR1 DFQATT and CDR2 SNEGSKA (reference sequence). This CDR3 contains 15 residues. The V gene end was trimmed by 3 bases and the J gene end by 1 base; junction bases not matched to a gene: 6. CDR3 in DNA: TGCAGTGCTAGTGAGGACAGGGGTCTCCAAGAGACCCAGTACTTC. It specifies CSASEDRGLQETQYF.

This clonotype ranks as large. The chain couples TRBV27 to TRBJ2-3; 10 bases match TRBD2. Germline V gives CDR1 MNHEY, CDR2 SMNVEV (reference sequence). CDR3 length: 15 amino acids. V lost 5 bases, J lost 5 bases, and 7 bases stayed unmatched. The chain's CDR3 is CASSPRTSGLDTQYF. CDR3 in DNA: TGTGCCAGCAGTCCCCGGACTAGCGGATTAGATACGCAGTATTTT.

The chain couples TRBV29-1 to TRBJ2-7, with 12 bases fitting TRBD1. The CDR3 covers 14 residues. The germline V gene encodes CDR1 SQVTM and CDR2 ANQGSEA. J was trimmed by 3 bases and V by 5 bases; bases with no gene match: 5. In DNA, the CDR3 is TGCAGCGTTCCCGGGACAGGGGGCCTCTACGAGCAGTACTTC. Residues: CSVPGTGGLYEQYF.

By its share, this clonotype is large. J is TRBJ2-7 and V is TRBV27; perhaps TRBD1 as D (6 bases). The CDR3 totals 15 residues. Per the germline V gene, CDR1 is MNHEY and CDR2 is SMNVEV (reference sequence). V gave up 3 bases and J gave up 3 bases, with 15 bases separating them. CDR3 region: CASSLSGRGDYEQYF. Here the CDR3 DNA reads TGTGCCAGCAGTTTGTCGGGCAGGGGAGACTACGAGCAGTACTTC.

By sample share, this clonotype is large. The rearrangement joins TRBV29-1 to TRBJ2-7, with D possibly being TRBD1 (6 bases). Germline lookup yields CDR1 SQVTM and CDR2 ANQGSEA. This CDR3 region has 12 residues. V was shortened by 5 bases and J by 7 bases, with 15 bases between the two germline ends. The CDR3: CSVWAGDTEQYF. CDR3 in DNA: TGCAGCGTTTGGGCAGGGGACACGGAGCAGTACTTC.

This clonotype ranks as medium-sized. This chain links TRBV20-1 with TRBJ1-2; D uncertain. The CDR3 extends over 13 amino acids. V was shortened by 3 bases and J by 3 bases, with 11 bases between the two germline ends. Germline CDR1 and CDR2: DFQATT and SNEGSKA (reference sequence). This CDR3 reads CSASETDHYGYTF. The CDR3 region has the DNA TGCAGTGCTAGTGAAACAGACCACTATGGCTACACCTTC.

This clonotype rates as large. The V and J genes are TRBV5-6 and TRBJ1-2, with D unclear. CDR3 length equals 16 residues. CDR1 and CDR2 from the germline V gene are SGHDT and YYEEEE. V was pared by 0 bases and J by 4 bases, with 16 bases between. The CDR3 coding sequence is TGTGCCAGCAGCTTGGAAGTTGGCAGCGAGACCTATGGCTACACCTTC. Its translation: CASSLEVGSETYGYTF.

By sample share, this clonotype is large (0.1 to 1%). The chain joins TRBV2 to TRBJ2-3; D is undetermined. The CDR3 is 10 amino acids. The germline gives CDR1 SNHLY, CDR2 FYNNEI. V was shortened by 8 bases and J by 5 bases, with 5 bases between the two germline ends. The DNA for the CDR3 is TGTGCCAGCTTACTAGATACGCAGTATTTT. Translating it yields CASLLDTQYF.

This clonotype is medium-sized (0.01 to 0.1%). This rearrangement joins TRBV7-9 to TRBJ1-4; weak D call: TRBD1 (5 bases). This CDR3 region has 14 residues. The V and J ends lost 5 bases and 8 bases respectively, with 15 bases between them. CDR1 is SEHNR, CDR2 FQNEAQ, per germline (reference sequence). The CDR3 bases are TGTGCCAGCAGCCATCGGGACCGGTCCGAAAAACTGTTTTTT. This gives the protein CASSHRDRSEKLFF.